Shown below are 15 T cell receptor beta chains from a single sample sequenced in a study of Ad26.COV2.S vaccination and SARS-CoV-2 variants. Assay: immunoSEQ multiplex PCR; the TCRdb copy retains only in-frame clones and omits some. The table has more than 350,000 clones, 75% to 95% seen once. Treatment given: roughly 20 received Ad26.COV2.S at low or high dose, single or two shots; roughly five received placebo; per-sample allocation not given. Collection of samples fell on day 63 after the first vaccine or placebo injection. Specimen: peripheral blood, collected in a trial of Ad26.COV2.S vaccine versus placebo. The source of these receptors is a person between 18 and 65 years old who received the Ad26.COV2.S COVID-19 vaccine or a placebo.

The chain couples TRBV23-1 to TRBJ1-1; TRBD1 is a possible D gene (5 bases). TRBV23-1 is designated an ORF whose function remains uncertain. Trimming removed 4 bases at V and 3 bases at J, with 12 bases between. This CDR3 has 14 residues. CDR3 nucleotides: TGCGCCAGCAGTCGGGAGGGGCGGGACACTGAAGCTTTCTTT. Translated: CASSREGRDTEAFF.

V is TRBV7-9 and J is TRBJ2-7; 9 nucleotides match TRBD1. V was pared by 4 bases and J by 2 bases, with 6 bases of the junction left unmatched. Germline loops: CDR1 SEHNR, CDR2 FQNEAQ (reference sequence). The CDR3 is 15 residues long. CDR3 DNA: TGTGCCAGCAGCTCGGGACAGGGAAGCGCCTACGAGCAGTACTTC. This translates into CASSSGQGSAYEQYF.

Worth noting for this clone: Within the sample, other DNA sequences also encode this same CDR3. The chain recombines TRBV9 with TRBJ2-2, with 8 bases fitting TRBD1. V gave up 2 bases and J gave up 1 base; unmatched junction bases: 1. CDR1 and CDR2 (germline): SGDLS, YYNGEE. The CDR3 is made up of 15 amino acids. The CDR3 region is CASSVGTGNTGELFF. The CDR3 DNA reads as TGTGCCAGCAGCGTGGGGACAGGGAACACCGGGGAGCTGTTTTTT.

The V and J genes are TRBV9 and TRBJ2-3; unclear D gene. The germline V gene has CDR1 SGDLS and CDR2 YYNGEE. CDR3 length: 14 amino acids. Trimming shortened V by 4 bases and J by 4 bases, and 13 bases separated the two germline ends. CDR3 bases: TGTGCCAGCAGCCTAATCTGGGGATCAGATACGCAGTATTTT. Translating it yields CASSLIWGSDTQYF.

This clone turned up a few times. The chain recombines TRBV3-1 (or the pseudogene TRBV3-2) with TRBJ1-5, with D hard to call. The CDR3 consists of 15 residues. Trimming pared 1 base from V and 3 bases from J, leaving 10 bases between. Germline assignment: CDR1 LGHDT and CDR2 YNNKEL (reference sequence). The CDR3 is CASSQGGGNNQPQHF. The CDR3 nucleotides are TGTGCCAGCAGCCAAGGCGGCGGGAACAATCAGCCCCAGCATTTT.

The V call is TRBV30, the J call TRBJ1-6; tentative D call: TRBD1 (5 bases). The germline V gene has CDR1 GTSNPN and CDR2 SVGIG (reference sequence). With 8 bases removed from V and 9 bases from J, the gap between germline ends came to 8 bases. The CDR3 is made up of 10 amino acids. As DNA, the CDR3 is TGTGCCCGGGGCGGTTCACCCCTCCACTTT. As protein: CARGGSPLHF.

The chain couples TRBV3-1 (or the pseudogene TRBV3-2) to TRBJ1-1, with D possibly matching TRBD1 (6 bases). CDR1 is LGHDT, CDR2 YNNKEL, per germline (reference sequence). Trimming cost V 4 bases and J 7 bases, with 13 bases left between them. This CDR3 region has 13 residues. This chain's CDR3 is CASSRSGTHEAFF. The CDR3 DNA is TGTGCCAGCAGCCGTTCAGGGACACATGAAGCTTTCTTT.

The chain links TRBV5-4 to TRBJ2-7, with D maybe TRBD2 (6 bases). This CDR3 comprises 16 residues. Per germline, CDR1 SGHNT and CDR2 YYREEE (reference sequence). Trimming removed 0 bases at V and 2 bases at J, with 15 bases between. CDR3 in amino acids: CASSLGGAGIAYEQYF. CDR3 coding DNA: TGTGCCAGCAGCTTGGGAGGGGCGGGAATCGCCTACGAGCAGTACTTC.

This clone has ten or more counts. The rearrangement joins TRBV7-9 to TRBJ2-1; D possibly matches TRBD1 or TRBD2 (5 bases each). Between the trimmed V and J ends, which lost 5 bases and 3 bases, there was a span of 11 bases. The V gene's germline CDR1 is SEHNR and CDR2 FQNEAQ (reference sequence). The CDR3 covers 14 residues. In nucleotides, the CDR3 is TGTGCCAGCAGCACCGGGACCAACTACAATGAGCAGTTCTTC. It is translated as CASSTGTNYNEQFF.

The CDR3 region is CASSLSRSSYNEQFF. The DNA for the CDR3 is TGTGCCAGCAGCTTGTCGCGTAGCTCCTACAATGAGCAGTTCTTC. The chain couples TRBV11-1 to TRBJ2-1, with D unresolved. This CDR3 region has 15 residues. Germline CDR1 SGHAT, CDR2 FQDESV (reference sequence). V dropped 3 bases and J dropped 0 bases, with 9 bases sitting between them.

The CDR3 nucleotides are TGTGCCAGCAGCCTACCGGGGCAGGGGCGGCAAGAGACCCAGTACTTC. It codes for CASSLPGQGRQETQYF. The chain couples TRBV11-2 to TRBJ2-5; tentatively, D is TRBD1 (6 bases). V was clipped by 5 bases and J by 2 bases, with 18 bases between them. The CDR3 covers 16 residues. Germline V gives CDR1 SGHAT, CDR2 FQNNGV.

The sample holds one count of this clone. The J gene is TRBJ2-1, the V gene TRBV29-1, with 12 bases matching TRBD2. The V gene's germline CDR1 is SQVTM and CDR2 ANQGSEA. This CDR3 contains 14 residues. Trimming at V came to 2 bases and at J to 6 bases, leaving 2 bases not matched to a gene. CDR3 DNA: TGCAGCGTTGAATTACTAGCGGGAGGCAATGAGCAGTTCTTC. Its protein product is CSVELLAGGNEQFF.

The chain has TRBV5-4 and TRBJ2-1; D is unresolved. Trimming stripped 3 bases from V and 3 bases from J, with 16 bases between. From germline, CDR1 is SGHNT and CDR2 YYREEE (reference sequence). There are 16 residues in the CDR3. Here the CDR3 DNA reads TGTGCCAGCAGCTCGTTCCTGGGTTGGGGCTACAATGAGCAGTTCTTC. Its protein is CASSSFLGWGYNEQFF. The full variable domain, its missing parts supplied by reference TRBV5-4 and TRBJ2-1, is ETGVTQSPTHLIKTRGQQVTLRCSSQSGHNTVSWYQQALGQGPQFIFQYYREEENGRGNFPPRFSGLQFPNYSSELNVNALELDDSALYLCASSSFLGWGYNEQFFGPGTRLTVL.

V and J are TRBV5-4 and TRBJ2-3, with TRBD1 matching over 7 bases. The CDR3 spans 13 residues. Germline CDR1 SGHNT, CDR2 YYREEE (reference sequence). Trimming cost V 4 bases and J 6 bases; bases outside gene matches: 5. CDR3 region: CASSRTGVDTQYF. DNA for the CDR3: TGTGCCAGCAGCCGAACAGGGGTCGATACGCAGTATTTT.

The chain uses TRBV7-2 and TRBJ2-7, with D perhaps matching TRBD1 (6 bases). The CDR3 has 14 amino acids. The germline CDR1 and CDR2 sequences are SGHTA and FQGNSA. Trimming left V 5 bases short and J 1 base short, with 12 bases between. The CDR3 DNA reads TGTGCCAGCAGCATAGGACAGAGGTCCTACGAGCAGTACTTC. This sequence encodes CASSIGQRSYEQYF.